This TCR beta chain was profiled in a study of TIL therapy for anti-PD-1-resistant metastatic lung cancer. About the research overall: Progressing patients received lymphodepletion, expanded TIL infusion and IL-2.

As for time point: pre-treatment sample, taken before nivolumab and TIL therapy. The CDR3 is 13 amino acids. V was cut by 5 bases and J by 1 base, with 7 bases left in between. The germline gives CDR1 MGHRA, CDR2 YSYEKL. Sequencing used immunoSEQ v3. This table comes from immunoSEQ multiplex PCR, and its TCRdb copy is limited to in-frame clones, with some not included. Of approximately 50,000 clones in the sample, approximately 80% were seen once. This sequence originates from a person aged 30 to 80 with non-small cell lung cancer. The rearrangement uses TRBV4-1 and TRBJ2-3; D ambiguous. The sample in question was blood, obtained at baseline. CDR3 nucleotides: TGCGCCAGCAGCTCTCCGGGCACAGATACGCAGTATTTT. This codes for CASSSPGTDTQYF.